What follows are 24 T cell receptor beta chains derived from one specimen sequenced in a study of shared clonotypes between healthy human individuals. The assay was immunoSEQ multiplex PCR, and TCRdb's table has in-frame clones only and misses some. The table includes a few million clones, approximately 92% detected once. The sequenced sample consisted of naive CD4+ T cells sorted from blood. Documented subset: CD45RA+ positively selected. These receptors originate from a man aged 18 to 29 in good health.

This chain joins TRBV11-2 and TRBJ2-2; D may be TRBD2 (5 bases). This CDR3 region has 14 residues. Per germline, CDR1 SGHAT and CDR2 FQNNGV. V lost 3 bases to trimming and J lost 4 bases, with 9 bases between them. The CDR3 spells CASSLDFTTGELFF. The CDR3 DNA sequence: TGTGCCAGCAGCTTGGACTTCACCACCGGGGAGCTGTTTTTT.

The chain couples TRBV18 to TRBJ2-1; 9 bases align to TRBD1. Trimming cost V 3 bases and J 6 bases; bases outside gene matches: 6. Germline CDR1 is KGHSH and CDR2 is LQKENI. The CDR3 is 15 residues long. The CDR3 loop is CASSPDRGLLNEQFF. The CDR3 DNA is TGTGCCAGCTCACCGGACAGGGGCCTCCTCAATGAGCAGTTCTTC. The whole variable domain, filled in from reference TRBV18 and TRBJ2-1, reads NAGVMQNPRHLVRRRGQEARLRCSPMKGHSHVYWYRQLPEEGLKFMVYLQKENIIDESGMPKERFSAEFPKEGPSILRIQQVVRGDSAAYFCASSPDRGLLNEQFFGPGTRLTVL.

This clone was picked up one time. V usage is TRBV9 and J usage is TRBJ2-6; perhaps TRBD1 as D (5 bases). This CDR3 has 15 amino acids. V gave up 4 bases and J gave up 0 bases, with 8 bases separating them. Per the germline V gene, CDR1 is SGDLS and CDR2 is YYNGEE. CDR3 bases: TGTGCCAGCAGCTGGGGCTCCTCTGGGGCCAACGTCCTGACTTTC. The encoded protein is CASSWGSSGANVLTF.

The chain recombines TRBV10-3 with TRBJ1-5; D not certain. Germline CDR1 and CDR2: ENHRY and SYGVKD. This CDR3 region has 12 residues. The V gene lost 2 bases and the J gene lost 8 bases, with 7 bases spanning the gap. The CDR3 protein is CAISEIGEPQHF. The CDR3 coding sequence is TGTGCCATCAGTGAGATAGGAGAGCCCCAGCATTTT.

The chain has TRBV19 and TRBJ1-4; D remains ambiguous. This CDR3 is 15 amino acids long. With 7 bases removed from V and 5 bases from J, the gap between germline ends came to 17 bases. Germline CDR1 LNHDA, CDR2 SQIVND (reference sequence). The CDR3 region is CASKWLTAPNEKLFF. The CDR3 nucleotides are TGTGCCAGTAAGTGGTTAACGGCCCCAAATGAAAAACTGTTTTTT. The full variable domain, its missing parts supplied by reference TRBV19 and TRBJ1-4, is DGGITQSPKYLFRKEGQNVTLSCEQNLNHDAMYWYRQDPGQGLRLIYYSQIVNDFQKGDIAEGYSVSREKKESFPLTVTSAQKNPTAFYLCASKWLTAPNEKLFFGSGTQLSVL.

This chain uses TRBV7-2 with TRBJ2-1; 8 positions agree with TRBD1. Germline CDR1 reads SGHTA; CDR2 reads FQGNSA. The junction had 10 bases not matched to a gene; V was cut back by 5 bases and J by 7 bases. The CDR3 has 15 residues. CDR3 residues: CASSLGQGPGNEQFF. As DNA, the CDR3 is TGTGCCAGCAGCCTCGGACAGGGCCCAGGGAATGAGCAGTTCTTC. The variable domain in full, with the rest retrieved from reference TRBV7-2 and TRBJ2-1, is GAGVSQSPSNKVTEKGKDVELRCDPISGHTALYWYRQSLGQGLEFLIYFQGNSAPDKSGLPSDRFSAERTGGSVSTLTIQRTQQEDSAVYLCASSLGQGPGNEQFFGPGTRLTVL.

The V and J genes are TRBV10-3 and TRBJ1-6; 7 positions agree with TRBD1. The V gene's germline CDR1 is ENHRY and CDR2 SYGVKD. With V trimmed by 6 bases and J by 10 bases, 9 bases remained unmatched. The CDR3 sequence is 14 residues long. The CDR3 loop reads CAISPTGNHSPLHF. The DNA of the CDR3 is TGTGCCATCAGCCCGACAGGGAACCACTCACCCCTCCACTTT.

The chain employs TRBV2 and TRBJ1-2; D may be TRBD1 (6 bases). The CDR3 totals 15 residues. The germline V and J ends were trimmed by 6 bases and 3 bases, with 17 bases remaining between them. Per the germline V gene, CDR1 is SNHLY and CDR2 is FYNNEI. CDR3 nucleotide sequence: TGTGCCAGCAGCACGACAGGACCCGGGTACTATGGCTACACCTTC. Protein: CASSTTGPGYYGYTF.

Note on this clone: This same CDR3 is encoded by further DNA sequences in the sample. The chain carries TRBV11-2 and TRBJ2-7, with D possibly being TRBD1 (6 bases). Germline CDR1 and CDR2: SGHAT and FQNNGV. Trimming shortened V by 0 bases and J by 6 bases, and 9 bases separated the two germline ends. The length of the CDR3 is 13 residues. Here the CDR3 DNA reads TGTGCCAGCAGCTTAGATCGAGGGGGCGAGCAGTACTTC. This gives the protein CASSLDRGGEQYF. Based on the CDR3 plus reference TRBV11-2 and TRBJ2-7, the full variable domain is EAGVAQSPRYKIIEKRQSVAFWCNPISGHATLYWYQQILGQGPKLLIQFQNNGVVDDSQLPKDRFSAERLKGVDSTLKIQPAKLEDSAVYLCASSLDRGGEQYFGPGTRLTVT.

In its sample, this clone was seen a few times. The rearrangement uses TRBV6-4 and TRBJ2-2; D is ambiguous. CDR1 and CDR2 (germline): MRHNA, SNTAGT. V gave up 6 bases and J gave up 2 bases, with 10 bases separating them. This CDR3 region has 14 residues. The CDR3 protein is CASRGTPNTGELFF. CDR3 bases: TGTGCCAGCAGAGGAACACCCAACACCGGGGAGCTGTTTTTT.

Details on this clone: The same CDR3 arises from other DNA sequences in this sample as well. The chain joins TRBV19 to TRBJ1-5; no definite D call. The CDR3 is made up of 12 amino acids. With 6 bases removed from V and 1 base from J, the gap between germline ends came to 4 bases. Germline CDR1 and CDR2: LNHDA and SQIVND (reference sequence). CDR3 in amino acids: CASRQSNQPQHF. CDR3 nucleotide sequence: TGTGCCAGTAGGCAGAGCAATCAGCCCCAGCATTTT. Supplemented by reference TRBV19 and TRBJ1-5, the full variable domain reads DGGITQSPKYLFRKEGQNVTLSCEQNLNHDAMYWYRQDPGQGLRLIYYSQIVNDFQKGDIAEGYSVSREKKESFPLTVTSAQKNPTAFYLCASRQSNQPQHFGDGTRLSIL.

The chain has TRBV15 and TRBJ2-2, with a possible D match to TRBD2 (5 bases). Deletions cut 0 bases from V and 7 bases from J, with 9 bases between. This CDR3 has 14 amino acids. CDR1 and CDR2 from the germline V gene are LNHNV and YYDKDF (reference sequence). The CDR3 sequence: CATSREGVIGELFF. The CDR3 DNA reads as TGTGCCACCAGCAGAGAGGGAGTGATCGGGGAGCTGTTTTTT.

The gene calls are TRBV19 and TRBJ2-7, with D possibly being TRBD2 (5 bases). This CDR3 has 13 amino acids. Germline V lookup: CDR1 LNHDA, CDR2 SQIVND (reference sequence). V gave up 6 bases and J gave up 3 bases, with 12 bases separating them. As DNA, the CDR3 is TGTGCCAGTAGGCGAGTGGGGAGCTACGAGCAGTACTTC. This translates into CASRRVGSYEQYF.

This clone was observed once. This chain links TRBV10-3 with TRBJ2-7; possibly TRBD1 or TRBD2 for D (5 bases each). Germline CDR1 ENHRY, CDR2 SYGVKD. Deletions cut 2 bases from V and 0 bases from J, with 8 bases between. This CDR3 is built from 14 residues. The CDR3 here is CAISEAGTSYEQYF. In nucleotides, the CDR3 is TGTGCCATCAGTGAGGCAGGGACCTCCTACGAGCAGTACTTC.

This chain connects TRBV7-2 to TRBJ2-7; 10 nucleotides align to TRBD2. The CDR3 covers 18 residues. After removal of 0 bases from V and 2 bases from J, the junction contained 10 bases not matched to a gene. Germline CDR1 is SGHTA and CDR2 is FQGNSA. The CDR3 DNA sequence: TGTGCCAGCAGCTTAGCTTTGGTAGCGGGGGGCATACCCTACGAGCAGTACTTC. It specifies CASSLALVAGGIPYEQYF.

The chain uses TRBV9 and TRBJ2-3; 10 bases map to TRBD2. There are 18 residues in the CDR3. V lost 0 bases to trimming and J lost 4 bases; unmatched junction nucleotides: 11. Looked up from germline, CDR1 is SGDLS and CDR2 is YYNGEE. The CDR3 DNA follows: TGTGCCAGCAGCGTAGCAGCGGGGGGGTACAGAGGTCCAGATACGCAGTATTTT. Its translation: CASSVAAGGYRGPDTQYF.

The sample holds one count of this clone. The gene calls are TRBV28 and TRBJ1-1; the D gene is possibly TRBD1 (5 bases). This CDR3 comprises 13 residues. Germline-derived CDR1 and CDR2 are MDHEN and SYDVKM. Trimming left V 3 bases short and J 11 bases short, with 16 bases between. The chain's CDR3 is CASSLRGGSQAFF. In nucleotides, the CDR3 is TGTGCCAGCAGTTTGCGGGGGGGGTCACAGGCTTTCTTT.

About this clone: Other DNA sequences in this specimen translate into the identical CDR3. CDR3 nucleotides: TGTGCCAGCAGTTATTCCGACAGGGCCACCGGGGAGCTGTTTTTT. This translates into CASSYSDRATGELFF. The chain links TRBV6-6 to TRBJ2-2, with TRBD1 matching 7 bases. Germline lookup yields CDR1 MNHNY and CDR2 SVGAGI (reference sequence). V lost 3 bases to trimming and J lost 4 bases; unmatched junction nucleotides: 5. CDR3 length equals 15 residues.

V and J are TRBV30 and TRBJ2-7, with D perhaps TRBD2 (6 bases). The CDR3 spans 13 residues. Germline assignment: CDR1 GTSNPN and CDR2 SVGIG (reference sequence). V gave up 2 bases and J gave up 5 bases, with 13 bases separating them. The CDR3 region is CAWSSWGVHEQYF. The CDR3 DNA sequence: TGTGCCTGGAGTTCTTGGGGGGTACACGAGCAGTACTTC.

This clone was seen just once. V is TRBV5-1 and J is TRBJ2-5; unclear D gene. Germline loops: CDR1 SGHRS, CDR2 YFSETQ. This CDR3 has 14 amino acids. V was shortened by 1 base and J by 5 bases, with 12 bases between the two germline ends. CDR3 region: CASSLRSQGETQYF. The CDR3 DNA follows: TGCGCCAGCAGCTTGCGTTCTCAAGGGGAGACCCAGTACTTC. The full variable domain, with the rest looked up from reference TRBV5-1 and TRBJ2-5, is KAGVTQTPRYLIKTRGQQVTLSCSPISGHRSVSWYQQTPGQGLQFLFEYFSETQRNKGNFPGRFSGRQFSNSRSEMNVSTLELGDSALYLCASSLRSQGETQYFGPGTRLLVL.

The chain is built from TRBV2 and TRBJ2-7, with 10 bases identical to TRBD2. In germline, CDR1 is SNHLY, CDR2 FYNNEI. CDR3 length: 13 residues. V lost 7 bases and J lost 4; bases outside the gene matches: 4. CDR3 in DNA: TGTGCCAGCACTAGCGGGAGAGGGTACGAGCAGTACTTC. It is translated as CASTSGRGYEQYF.

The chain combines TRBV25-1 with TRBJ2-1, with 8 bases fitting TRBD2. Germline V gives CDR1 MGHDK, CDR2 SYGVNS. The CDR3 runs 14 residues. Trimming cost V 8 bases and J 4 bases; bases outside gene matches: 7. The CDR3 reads CASRSGGTYNEQFF. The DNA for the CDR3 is TGTGCCAGCCGGAGCGGGGGTACTTACAATGAGCAGTTCTTC. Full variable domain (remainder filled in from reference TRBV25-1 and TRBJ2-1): EADIYQTPRYLVIGTGKKITLECSQTMGHDKMYWYQQDPGMELHLIHYSYGVNSTEKGDLSSESTVSRIRTEHFPLTLESARPSHTSQYLCASRSGGTYNEQFFGPGTRLTVL.

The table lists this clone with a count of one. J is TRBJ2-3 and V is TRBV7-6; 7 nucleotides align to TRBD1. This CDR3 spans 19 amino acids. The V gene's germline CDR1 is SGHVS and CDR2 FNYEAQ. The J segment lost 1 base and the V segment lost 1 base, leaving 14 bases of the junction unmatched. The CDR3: CASSLGSFLRGLRTDTQYF. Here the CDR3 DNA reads TGTGCCAGCAGCTTAGGGAGCTTTTTGAGGGGGCTCCGCACAGATACGCAGTATTTT.

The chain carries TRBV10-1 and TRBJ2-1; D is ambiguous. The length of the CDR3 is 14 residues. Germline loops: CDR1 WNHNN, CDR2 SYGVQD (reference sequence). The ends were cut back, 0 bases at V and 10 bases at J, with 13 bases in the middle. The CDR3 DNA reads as TGCGCCAGCAGTGAGTCGGACGTGACGGAGGAGCAGTTCTTC. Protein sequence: CASSESDVTEEQFF.